A selection of T cell receptor beta chains follows, all from one sample in a study of T cell changes during pregnancy in multiple sclerosis. The repertoire was sequenced with immunoSEQ multiplex PCR; TCRdb's copy has only in-frame clones and lacks some. This sample has 20,000 to 25,000 clones, with 85% found just once. The sequences come from CD8+ T cells from peripheral blood mononuclear cells, collected before pregnancy. Receptors were obtained from a female donor with multiple sclerosis, enrolled in a pregnancy study. Each CDR3 is given with its conserved first and last residue. A D gene is named only where the DNA matches it firmly. Not every row has a clone size; where given, it reads once, few, many or a size class.

d_gene: NA
abundance: NA
j_gene: TRBJ2-7
v_gene: TRBV6-5
CDR3aa: CASSYGDTYEQYF
CDR3nt: TGTGCCAGCAGTTACGGGGACACCTACGAGCAGTACTTC

d_gene: TRBD1
abundance: NA
j_gene: TRBJ2-5
v_gene: TRBV5-6
CDR3aa: CASSLTMGTGVLVTQYF
CDR3nt: TGTGCCAGCAGCTTGACAATGGGGACAGGGGTTCTGGTGACCCAGTACTTC

d_gene: NA
abundance: NA
j_gene: TRBJ1-1
v_gene: TRBV10-3
CDR3aa: CAIGKKAGMNTEAFF
CDR3nt: TGTGCCATCGGGAAAAAGGCGGGGATGAACACTGAAGCTTTCTTT

d_gene: NA
abundance: NA
j_gene: TRBJ1-2
v_gene: TRBV7-9
CDR3aa: CASSPPRTESYGYTF
CDR3nt: TGTGCCAGCAGCCCACCTAGGACAGAAAGCTATGGCTACACCTTC

d_gene: TRBD2
abundance: NA
j_gene: TRBJ2-1
v_gene: TRBV5-4
CDR3aa: CASRETLAGDNEQFF
CDR3nt: TGTGCCAGCAGAGAAACGCTAGCGGGAGACAATGAGCAGTTCTTC

d_gene: TRBD1
abundance: NA
j_gene: TRBJ2-7
v_gene: TRBV5-6
CDR3aa: CASSWGTGGSGEQYF
CDR3nt: TGTGCCAGCAGCTGGGGGACAGGGGGGTCAGGCGAGCAGTACTTC

d_gene: TRBD2
abundance: NA
j_gene: TRBJ2-1
v_gene: TRBV19
CDR3aa: CASSTLAGGGNEQFF
CDR3nt: TGTGCCAGTAGTACCCTAGCGGGCGGGGGCAATGAGCAGTTCTTC

d_gene: TRBD2
abundance: NA
j_gene: TRBJ2-1
v_gene: TRBV9
CDR3aa: CASSVGLAGGGVNYNEQFF
CDR3nt: TGTGCCAGCAGCGTAGGACTAGCGGGAGGCGGCGTGAACTACAATGAGCAGTTCTTC

d_gene: TRBD2
abundance: NA
j_gene: TRBJ2-1
v_gene: TRBV2
CDR3aa: CASSDKWGGSYNEQFF
CDR3nt: TGTGCCAGCAGTGACAAGTGGGGGGGATCTTACAATGAGCAGTTCTTC

d_gene: TRBD2
abundance: NA
j_gene: TRBJ2-1
v_gene: TRBV5-1
CDR3aa: CASSLAEAGESYNEQFF
CDR3nt: TGCGCCAGCAGCTTGGCCGAAGCGGGAGAGTCCTACAATGAGCAGTTCTTC

d_gene: NA
abundance: once
j_gene: TRBJ2-4
v_gene: TRBV5-6
CDR3aa: CASSFLWAAKNIQYF
CDR3nt: TGTGCCAGCAGCTTCTTGTGGGCAGCCAAAAACATTCAGTACTTC

d_gene: TRBD2
abundance: many
j_gene: TRBJ2-3
v_gene: TRBV4-3
CDR3aa: CASSQDLAGGPDTQYF
CDR3nt: TGCGCCAGCAGCCAAGATCTAGCGGGAGGGCCAGATACGCAGTATTTT

d_gene: NA
abundance: NA
j_gene: TRBJ2-1
v_gene: TRBV11-2
CDR3aa: CASSLAPSDGIDEQFF
CDR3nt: TGTGCCAGCAGCTTAGCCCCTTCAGACGGGATCGATGAGCAGTTCTTC

d_gene: NA
abundance: NA
j_gene: TRBJ2-2
v_gene: TRBV6-6
CDR3aa: CASSGRDDTGELFF
CDR3nt: TGTGCCAGCAGCGGCAGGGATGACACCGGGGAGCTGTTTTTT

d_gene: NA
abundance: NA
j_gene: TRBJ2-3
v_gene: TRBV27
CDR3aa: CAIGGATDTQYF
CDR3nt: TGTGCCATAGGGGGAGCGACAGATACGCAGTATTTT

d_gene: NA
abundance: NA
j_gene: TRBJ2-5
v_gene: TRBV27
CDR3aa: CASSPNQETQYF
CDR3nt: TGTGCCAGCAGTCCAAACCAAGAGACCCAGTACTTC

d_gene: NA
abundance: NA
j_gene: TRBJ2-7
v_gene: TRBV5-6
CDR3aa: CASSLGLAREQYF
CDR3nt: TGTGCCAGCAGCTTGGGGCTAGCCCGCGAGCAGTACTTC

d_gene: TRBD1
abundance: NA
j_gene: TRBJ1-1
v_gene: TRBV15
CDR3aa: CATSRGDREVSEAFF
CDR3nt: TGTGCCACCAGCCGAGGGGACAGGGAAGTCTCTGAAGCTTTCTTT

d_gene: NA
abundance: NA
j_gene: TRBJ2-7
v_gene: TRBV7-8
CDR3aa: CASSYTPMGGIIIPFSYEQYF
CDR3nt: TGTGCCAGCAGCTACACGCCAATGGGAGGTATTATAATCCCGTTTTCCTACGAGCAGTACTTC

d_gene: NA
abundance: NA
j_gene: TRBJ2-7
v_gene: TRBV27
CDR3aa: CASSFLVEYEQYF
CDR3nt: TGTGCCAGCAGTTTTCTCGTCGAGTACGAGCAGTACTTC

d_gene: NA
abundance: NA
j_gene: TRBJ1-2
v_gene: TRBV4-1
CDR3aa: CASSPGQNNNYGYTF
CDR3nt: TGCGCCAGCAGCCCCGGACAGAACAATAACTATGGCTACACCTTC